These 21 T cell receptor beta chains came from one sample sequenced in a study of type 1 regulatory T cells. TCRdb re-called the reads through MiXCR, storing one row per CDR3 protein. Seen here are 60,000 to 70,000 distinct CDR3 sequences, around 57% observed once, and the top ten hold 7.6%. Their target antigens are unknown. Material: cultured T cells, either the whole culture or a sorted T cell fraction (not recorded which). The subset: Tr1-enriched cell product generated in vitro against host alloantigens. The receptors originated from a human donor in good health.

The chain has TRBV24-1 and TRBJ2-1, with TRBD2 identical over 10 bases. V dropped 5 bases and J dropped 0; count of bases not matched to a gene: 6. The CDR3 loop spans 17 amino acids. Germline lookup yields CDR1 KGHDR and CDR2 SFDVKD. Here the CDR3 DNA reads TGTGCCACCAGTGGTGGACTAGCGGTTCACTCCTACAATGAGCAGTTCTTC. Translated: CATSGGLAVHSYNEQFF.

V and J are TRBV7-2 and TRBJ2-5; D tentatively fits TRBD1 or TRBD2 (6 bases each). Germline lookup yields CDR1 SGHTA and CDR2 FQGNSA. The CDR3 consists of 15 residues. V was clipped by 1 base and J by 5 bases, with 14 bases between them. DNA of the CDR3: TGTGCCAGCAGCTTAGGGGGGGCCATTGGGGAGACCCAGTACTTC. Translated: CASSLGGAIGETQYF.

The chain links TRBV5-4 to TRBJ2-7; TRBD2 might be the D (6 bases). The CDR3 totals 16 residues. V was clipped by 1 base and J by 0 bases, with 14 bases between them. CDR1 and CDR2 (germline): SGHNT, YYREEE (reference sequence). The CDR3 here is CASSLILGSSSYEQYF. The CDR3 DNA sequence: TGTGCCAGCAGCTTGATCCTCGGGAGCAGCTCCTACGAGCAGTACTTC.

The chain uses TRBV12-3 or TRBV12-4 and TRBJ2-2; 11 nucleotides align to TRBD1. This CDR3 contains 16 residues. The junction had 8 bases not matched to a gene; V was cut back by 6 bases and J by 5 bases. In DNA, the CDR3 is TGTGCCAGCAGCCCCACCGGGACAGGGGGTACCGGGGAGCTGTTTTTT. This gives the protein CASSPTGTGGTGELFF.

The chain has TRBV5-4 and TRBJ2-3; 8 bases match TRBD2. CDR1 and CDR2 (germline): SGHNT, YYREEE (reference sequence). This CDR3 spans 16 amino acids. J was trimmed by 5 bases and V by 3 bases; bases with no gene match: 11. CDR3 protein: CASSSPSGRRIDTQYF. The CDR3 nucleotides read TGTGCCAGCAGCTCGCCAAGCGGGAGACGCATAGATACGCAGTATTTT.

The chain's CDR3 is CSARAAGGPDTQYF. The DNA for the CDR3 is TGCAGTGCTAGAGCGGCGGGAGGGCCAGATACGCAGTATTTT. This rearrangement joins TRBV20-1 to TRBJ2-3; 9 bases line up with TRBD2. The germline V gene has CDR1 DFQATT and CDR2 SNEGSKA (reference sequence). Germline trimming cut 1 base from V and 4 bases from J; bases unmatched to any gene: 3. This CDR3 region has 14 residues.

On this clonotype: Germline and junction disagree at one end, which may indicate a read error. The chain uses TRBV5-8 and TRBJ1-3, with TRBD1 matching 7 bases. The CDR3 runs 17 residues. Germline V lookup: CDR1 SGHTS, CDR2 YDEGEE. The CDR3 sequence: CAGSGGTAKKAGNTIYF. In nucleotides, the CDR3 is TGTGCCGGCAGCGGCGGGACAGCGAAGAAGGCTGGAAACACCATATATTTT.

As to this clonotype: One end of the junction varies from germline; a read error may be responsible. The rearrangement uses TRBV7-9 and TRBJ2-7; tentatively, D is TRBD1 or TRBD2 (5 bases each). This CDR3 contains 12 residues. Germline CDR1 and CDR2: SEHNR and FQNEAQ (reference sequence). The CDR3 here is CASSSGSYERYF. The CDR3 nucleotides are TGTGCCAGCAGCTCAGGGAGCTACGAGCGGTACTTC.

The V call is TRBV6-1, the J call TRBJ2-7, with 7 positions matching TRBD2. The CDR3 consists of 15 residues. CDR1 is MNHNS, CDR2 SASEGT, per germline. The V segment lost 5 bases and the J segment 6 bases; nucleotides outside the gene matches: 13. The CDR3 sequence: CASSPLAGRTGEQYF. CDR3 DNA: TGTGCCAGCAGTCCTTTAGCGGGTCGGACGGGCGAGCAGTACTTC.

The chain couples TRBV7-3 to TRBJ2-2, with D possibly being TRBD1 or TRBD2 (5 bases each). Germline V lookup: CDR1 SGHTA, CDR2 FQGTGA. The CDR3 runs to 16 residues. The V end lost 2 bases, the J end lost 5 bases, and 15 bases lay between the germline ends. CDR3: CASSLWGTMGTGELFF. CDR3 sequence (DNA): TGTGCCAGCAGCTTATGGGGGACCATGGGAACCGGGGAGCTGTTTTTT.

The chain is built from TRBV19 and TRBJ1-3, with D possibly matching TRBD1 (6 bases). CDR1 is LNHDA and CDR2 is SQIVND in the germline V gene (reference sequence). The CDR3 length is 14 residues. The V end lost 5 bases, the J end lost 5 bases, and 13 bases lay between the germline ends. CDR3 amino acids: CASSPGTLRNTIYF. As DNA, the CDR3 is TGTGCCAGTAGTCCGGGGACACTACGAAACACCATATATTTT.

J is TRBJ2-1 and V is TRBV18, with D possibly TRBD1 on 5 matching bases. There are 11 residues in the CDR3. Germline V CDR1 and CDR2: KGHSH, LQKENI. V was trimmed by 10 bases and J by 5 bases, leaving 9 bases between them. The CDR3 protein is CATQGDNEQFF. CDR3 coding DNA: TGTGCCACCCAAGGGGACAATGAGCAGTTCTTC.

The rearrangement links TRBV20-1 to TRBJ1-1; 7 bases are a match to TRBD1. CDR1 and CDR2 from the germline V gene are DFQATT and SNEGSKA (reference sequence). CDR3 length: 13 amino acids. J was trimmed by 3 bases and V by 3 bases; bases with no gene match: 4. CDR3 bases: TGCAGTGCTAGTCAGGGGGGGGACACTGAAGCTTTCTTT. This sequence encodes CSASQGGDTEAFF.

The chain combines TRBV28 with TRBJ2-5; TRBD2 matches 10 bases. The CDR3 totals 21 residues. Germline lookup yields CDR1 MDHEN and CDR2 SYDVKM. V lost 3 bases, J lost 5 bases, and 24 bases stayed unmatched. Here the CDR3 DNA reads TGTGCCAGCAGTTTCACGTTTGAAGGTTTTCGGGCTAGCGGGAGAGGGGAGACCCAGTACTTC. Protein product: CASSFTFEGFRASGRGETQYF.

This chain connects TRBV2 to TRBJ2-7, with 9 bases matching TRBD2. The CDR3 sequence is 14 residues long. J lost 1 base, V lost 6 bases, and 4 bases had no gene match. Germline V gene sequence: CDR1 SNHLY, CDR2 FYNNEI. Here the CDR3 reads CASRVAGASYEQYF. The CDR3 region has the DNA TGTGCCAGCAGGGTAGCGGGAGCTTCCTACGAGCAGTACTTC. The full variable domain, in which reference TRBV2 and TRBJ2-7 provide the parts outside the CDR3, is EPEVTQTPSHQVTQMGQEVILRCVPISNHLYFYWYRQILGQKVEFLVSFYNNEISEKSEIFDDQFSVERPDGSNFTLKIRSTKLEDSAMYFCASRVAGASYEQYFGPGTRLTVT.

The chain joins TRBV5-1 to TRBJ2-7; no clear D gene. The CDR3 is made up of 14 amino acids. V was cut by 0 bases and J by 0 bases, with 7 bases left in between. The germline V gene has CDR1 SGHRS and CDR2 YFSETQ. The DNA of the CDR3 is TGCGCCAGCAGCTTGGACAGCCCCTCCTACGAGCAGTACTTC. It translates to CASSLDSPSYEQYF.

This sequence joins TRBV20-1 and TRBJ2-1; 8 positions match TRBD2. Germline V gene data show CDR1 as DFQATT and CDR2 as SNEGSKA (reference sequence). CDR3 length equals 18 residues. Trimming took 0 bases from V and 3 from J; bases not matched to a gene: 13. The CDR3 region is CSARDVSSGRVGYNEQFF. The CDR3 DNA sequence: TGCAGTGCTAGAGATGTTTCGAGCGGGAGAGTTGGCTACAATGAGCAGTTCTTC.

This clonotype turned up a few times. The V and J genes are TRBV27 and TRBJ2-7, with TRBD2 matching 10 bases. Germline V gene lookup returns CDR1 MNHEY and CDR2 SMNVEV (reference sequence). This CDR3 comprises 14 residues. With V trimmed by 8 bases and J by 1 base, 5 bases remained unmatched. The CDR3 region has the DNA TGTGCCAGCGCGAGCGGGAGGGTGTCCTACGAGCAGTACTTC. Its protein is CASASGRVSYEQYF.

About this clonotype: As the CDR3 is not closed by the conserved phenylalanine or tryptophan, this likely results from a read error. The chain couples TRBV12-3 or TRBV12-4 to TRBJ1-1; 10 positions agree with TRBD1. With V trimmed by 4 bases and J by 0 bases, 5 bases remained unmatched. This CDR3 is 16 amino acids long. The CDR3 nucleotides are TGTGCCAGCAGTTCCGGGACAGGGGAAATGAACACTGAAGCTTTCTAT. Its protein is CASSSGTGEMNTEAFY.

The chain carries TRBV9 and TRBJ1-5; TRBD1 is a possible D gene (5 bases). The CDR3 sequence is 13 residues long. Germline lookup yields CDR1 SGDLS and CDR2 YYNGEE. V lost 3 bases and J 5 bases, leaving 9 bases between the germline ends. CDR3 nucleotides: TGTGCCAGCAGCGCCGGGGCAGATCAGCCCCAGCATTTT. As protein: CASSAGADQPQHF.

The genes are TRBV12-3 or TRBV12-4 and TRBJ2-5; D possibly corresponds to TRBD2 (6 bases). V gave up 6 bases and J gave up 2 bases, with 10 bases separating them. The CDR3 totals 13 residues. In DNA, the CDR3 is TGTGCCAGCAGCGCTAGCGCACAAGAGACCCAGTACTTC. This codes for CASSASAQETQYF.